This passage covers 6 T cell receptor beta chains from one sample sequenced in a study of technical replicates of blood from a handful of donors listed by TCRdb under 2017. Library preparation was by the immunoSEQ multiplex PCR assay. TCRdb limited this immuneACCESS table to in-frame rearrangements with V and J called. A share of clones is missing; checked studies link under half to unresolved V genes, and the rest is unexplained. The sample yields approximately 85,000 clones; about 90% were counted once. The biggest ten clones account for roughly 0.27% of the sample. Sequencing was done on a sample of T cells isolated from PBMCs. These receptors all come from a human donor in good health.

This clone was counted a single time. V is TRBV2 and J is TRBJ1-1; TRBD1 might be the D (6 bases). V was trimmed by 4 bases and J by 4 bases, leaving 13 bases between them. This CDR3 contains 14 residues. Germline-derived CDR1 and CDR2 are SNHLY and FYNNEI. The CDR3 loop is CASSGQQGPTEAFF. As DNA, the CDR3 is TGTGCCAGCAGTGGCCAACAGGGACCCACTGAAGCTTTCTTT.

The chain joins TRBV7-9 to TRBJ2-5, with TRBD2 matching over 9 bases. The V segment lost 6 bases and the J segment 11 bases; nucleotides outside the gene matches: 16. This CDR3 spans 15 amino acids. The germline V gene encodes CDR1 SEHNR and CDR2 FQNEAQ (reference sequence). The CDR3 spells CASSPSLAGAEEQYF. Here the CDR3 DNA reads TGTGCCAGCAGTCCCTCTTTAGCGGGAGCGGAGGAGCAGTACTTC. Combining the CDR3 with reference TRBV7-9 and TRBJ2-5 gives the whole variable domain DTGVSQNPRHKITKRGQNVTFRCDPISEHNRLYWYRQTLGQGPEFLTYFQNEAQLEKSRLLSDRFSAERPKGSFSTLEIQRTEQGDSAMYLCASSPSLAGAEEQYFGPGTRLLVL.

This sequence joins TRBV14 and TRBJ1-5; TRBD1 is a possible D gene (6 bases). Looked up from germline, CDR1 is SGHDN and CDR2 is FVKESK. The V and J ends lost 5 bases and 7 bases respectively, with 12 bases between them. The CDR3 is 13 residues long. For the CDR3, the DNA is TGTGCCAGCAGCGTCGGCGGGGGCCAGCCCCAGCATTTT. Encoded protein: CASSVGGGQPQHF.

The rearrangement links TRBV25-1 to TRBJ1-1; D is unresolved. This CDR3 has 15 residues. Germline assignment: CDR1 MGHDK and CDR2 SYGVNS. Trimming removed 2 bases from V and 1 base from J, with 11 bases in between. Written as DNA, the CDR3 is TGTGCCAGCAGTGAACCTTTAATGTCGAACACTGAAGCTTTCTTT. This encodes CASSEPLMSNTEAFF.

The chain links TRBV21-1 to TRBJ1-1; the D call in the table, TRBD1, was not verified against the DNA. TRBV21-1 is an annotated pseudogene. The CDR3 has 16 residues. The CDR3 sequence: CASSAPLLQGPTEAFF. In DNA form, the CDR3 reads TGTGCCAGCAGCGCACCGTTACTACAGGGACCCACTGAAGCTTTCTTT.

This sequence joins TRBV27 and TRBJ1-6, with 9 bases lining up with TRBD1. The CDR3 is 18 residues long. Trimming at V came to 1 base and at J to 6 bases, leaving 10 bases not matched to a gene. Germline CDR1 reads MNHEY; CDR2 reads SMNVEV (reference sequence). The CDR3: CASSLYDQGTGRNSPLHF. The CDR3, as DNA: TGTGCCAGCAGTTTATATGATCAAGGGACAGGGCGTAATTCACCCCTCCACTTT.